These 27 T cell receptor beta chains originate from one sample sequenced in a study of cytomegalovirus exposure and HLA in healthy donors. Primers for the PCR totalled 60 Vbeta and 13 Jbeta. Sequencing was performed with immunoSEQ multiplex PCR; in TCRdb, only in-frame clones are kept and a portion is missing. The sample includes about 92,000 clones, about 85% of them seen just once. Sequencing was done on a sample of PBMCs. Receptor source: a girl aged 2 to 10 in good health and CMV-seropositive.

This sequence joins TRBV7-2 and TRBJ1-1; D remains unclear. The CDR3 runs to 15 residues. Germline V gives CDR1 SGHTA, CDR2 FQGNSA. Trimming pared 3 bases from V and 0 bases from J, leaving 11 bases between. CDR3 residues: CASSLWPEMNTEAFF. Written as DNA, the CDR3 is TGTGCCAGCAGCTTGTGGCCGGAGATGAACACTGAAGCTTTCTTT.

This rearrangement joins TRBV27 to TRBJ2-7; D is ambiguous. Trimming removed 10 bases from V and 9 bases from J, with 19 bases in between. In germline, CDR1 is MNHEY, CDR2 SMNVEV (reference sequence). The CDR3 runs to 12 residues. The CDR3 spells CATRFLPVGQYF. CDR3 sequence (DNA): TGTGCCACTCGATTTCTGCCGGTTGGGCAGTACTTC.

The chain employs TRBV7-2 and TRBJ2-7; unclear D gene. CDR3 length: 13 residues. Germline CDR1 is SGHTA and CDR2 is FQGNSA. V was trimmed by 0 bases and J by 3 bases, leaving 6 bases between them. In DNA, the CDR3 is TGTGCCAGCAGCTTAGCGTCCCACTACGAGCAGTACTTC. As protein: CASSLASHYEQYF.

The chain combines TRBV10-3 with TRBJ2-2, with a possible D match to TRBD2 (5 bases). In germline, CDR1 is ENHRY, CDR2 SYGVKD. This CDR3 is built from 17 residues. The V end was cut by 0 bases, the J end by 8 bases, with 19 bases between. The CDR3 here is CAISESAVRGPTGELFF. Here the CDR3 DNA reads TGTGCCATCAGTGAGTCTGCGGTCCGAGGGCCAACTGGGGAGCTGTTTTTT.

The chain carries TRBV27 and TRBJ1-2; 8 positions agree with TRBD1. The germline gives CDR1 MNHEY, CDR2 SMNVEV (reference sequence). The CDR3 is 16 residues long. The J segment lost 4 bases and the V segment lost 0 bases, leaving 7 bases of the junction unmatched. This CDR3 is CASSLSVGRGLYGYTF. For the CDR3, the DNA is TGTGCCAGCAGTTTATCAGTGGGCAGGGGGCTCTATGGCTACACCTTC.

The chain couples TRBV7-9 to TRBJ2-3, with D unclear. Germline V CDR1 and CDR2: SEHNR, FQNEAQ (reference sequence). The CDR3 has 15 residues. V was pared by 5 bases and J by 2 bases, with 14 bases between. This CDR3 reads CASSRLGSDTDTQYF. The CDR3 region has the DNA TGTGCCAGCAGCCGGTTGGGCTCCGACACAGATACGCAGTATTTT.

This clone has just one count. This chain uses TRBV7-6 with TRBJ2-5, with a tentative D call TRBD1 (5 bases). This CDR3 is 14 amino acids long. The V and J ends lost 2 bases and 3 bases respectively, with 10 bases between them. The germline V gene encodes CDR1 SGHVS and CDR2 FNYEAQ. The CDR3 DNA reads TGTGCCAGCAGCTTACAGGGTGGGAAAGAGACCCAGTACTTC. Encoded protein: CASSLQGGKETQYF. The full variable domain, its missing parts supplied by reference TRBV7-6 and TRBJ2-5, is GAGVSQSPRYKVTKRGQDVALRCDPISGHVSLYWYRQALGQGPEFLTYFNYEAQQDKSGLPNDRFSAERPEGSISTLTIQRTEQRDSAMYRCASSLQGGKETQYFGPGTRLLVL.

The CDR3 DNA follows: TGTGCCAGCGGTACAGCCTCCTACGAGCAGTACTTC. Amino acids: CASGTASYEQYF. The chain couples TRBV28 to TRBJ2-7; D not resolved. This CDR3 spans 12 amino acids. V was shortened by 8 bases and J by 0 bases, with 8 bases between the two germline ends. Per germline, CDR1 MDHEN and CDR2 SYDVKM.

The chain combines TRBV18 with TRBJ2-7; D might be TRBD2 (6 bases). The CDR3 consists of 15 residues. Trimming pared 4 bases from V and 5 bases from J, leaving 18 bases between. The germline V gene has CDR1 KGHSH and CDR2 LQKENI. Here the CDR3 reads CASSLDKTRVHEQYF. The CDR3 region has the DNA TGTGCCAGCTCACTTGACAAGACTAGGGTCCACGAGCAGTACTTC.

V is TRBV10-1 and J is TRBJ2-3; possible D gene TRBD2, 5 bases. The length of the CDR3 is 13 residues. V was cut by 6 bases and J by 4 bases, with 11 bases left in between. The germline V gene encodes CDR1 WNHNN and CDR2 SYGVQD (reference sequence). The CDR3 region is CASRDSNADTQYF. For the CDR3, the DNA is TGCGCCAGCAGGGACTCGAACGCAGATACGCAGTATTTT.

The J gene is TRBJ2-7, the V gene TRBV5-6; D call uncertain. This CDR3 region has 15 residues. Trimming took 1 base from V and 2 from J, leaving 13 bases between them. CDR1 SGHDT and CDR2 YYEEEE come from the germline V gene. The CDR3 nucleotides read TGTGCCAGCAGCTTGAAGCGCGTTGGTCCCTACGAGCAGTACTTC. Its translation: CASSLKRVGPYEQYF.

The chain uses TRBV6-5 and TRBJ1-4; 7 nucleotides match TRBD1. Germline V gene sequence: CDR1 MNHEY, CDR2 SVGAGI. With 5 bases clipped from V and 7 bases from J, the junction kept 7 bases outside the gene matches. CDR3 size: 14 residues. This chain's CDR3 is CASSPRGVREKLFF. Here the CDR3 DNA reads TGTGCCAGCAGTCCCAGGGGGGTTCGTGAAAAACTGTTTTTT.

CDR3 DNA sequence: TGTGCCAGGAAGAGCCACCCCGGGACAGGGAACACTGAAGCTTTCTTT. Protein: CARKSHPGTGNTEAFF. The rearrangement links TRBV19 to TRBJ1-1, with 8 positions matching TRBD1. This CDR3 contains 16 residues. The ends lost 9 bases at V and 1 base at J; junction bases unmatched: 13. Per the germline V gene, CDR1 is LNHDA and CDR2 is SQIVND (reference sequence).

This clone was recorded once. As DNA, the CDR3 is TGTGCCACCAGCAGAGATGCTTATCGGGACAGGATAGACACCGGGGAGCTGTTTTTT. Residues: CATSRDAYRDRIDTGELFF. The J gene is TRBJ2-2, the V gene TRBV15, with 8 bases lining up with TRBD1. This CDR3 spans 19 amino acids. V dropped 0 bases and J dropped 3; count of bases not matched to a gene: 12. Per the germline V gene, CDR1 is LNHNV and CDR2 is YYDKDF (reference sequence).

V gene TRBV30 combines with J gene TRBJ1-1, with TRBD1 as a possible D gene (6 bases). Germline V lookup: CDR1 GTSNPN, CDR2 SVGIG (reference sequence). Trimming removed 4 bases from V and 4 bases from J, with 13 bases in between. There are 13 residues in the CDR3. The CDR3 DNA reads TGTGCCTGGAATTTGAGGGGGGGCACTGAAGCTTTCTTT. Its translation: CAWNLRGGTEAFF. Drawing the rest from reference TRBV30 and TRBJ1-1, the complete variable domain is SQTIHQWPATLVQPVGSPLSLECTVEGTSNPNLYWYRQAAGRGLQLLFYSVGIGQISSEVPQNLSASRPQDRQFILSSKKLLLSDSGFYLCAWNLRGGTEAFFGQGTRLTVV.

CDR3 nucleotide sequence: TGTGCCAGCAGCTTAGAGGCAGGGAGGAGCAATCAGCCCCAGCATTTT. This gives the protein CASSLEAGRSNQPQHF. V gene TRBV7-8 combines with J gene TRBJ1-5, with D possibly matching TRBD1 (5 bases). Germline CDR1 SGHVS, CDR2 FQNEAQ. The ends were cut back, 1 base at V and 1 base at J, with 11 bases in the middle. The CDR3 has 16 amino acids.

The chain links TRBV6-5 to TRBJ2-7; the match to TRBD2 covers 10 bases. The CDR3 totals 13 residues. Looked up from germline, CDR1 is MNHEY and CDR2 is SVGAGI. The V and J ends lost 4 bases and 6 bases, in that order; junction bases with no gene match: 3. CDR3 nucleotide sequence: TGTGCCAGCAGTTGGACTAGCGGTCTCGAGCAGTACTTC. It specifies CASSWTSGLEQYF.

This clone was counted between two and nine times. The chain carries TRBV5-1 and TRBJ2-2, with TRBD2 matching 14 bases. Germline CDR1 and CDR2: SGHRS and YFSETQ. V shed 0 bases, J shed 6 bases, and the junction held 7 bases outside the gene matches. This CDR3 region has 18 residues. The DNA for the CDR3 is TGCGCCAGCAGCTTGGAGGGACTAGCGGGAGATTTGGCCGGGGAGCTGTTTTTT. Residues: CASSLEGLAGDLAGELFF.

This chain joins TRBV5-1 and TRBJ1-2, with 10 bases fitting TRBD1. The ends lost 0 bases at V and 7 bases at J; junction bases unmatched: 9. CDR1 is SGHRS and CDR2 is YFSETQ in the germline V gene. The CDR3 covers 16 residues. The CDR3 sequence is CASSLEQGQGFGGYTF. Written as DNA, the CDR3 is TGCGCCAGCAGCTTGGAGCAGGGACAGGGGTTCGGTGGCTACACCTTC.

This clone has just a few counts. As DNA, the CDR3 is TGTGCCAGCAGACAGGGCTATGGCTACACCTTC. It encodes CASRQGYGYTF. The chain combines TRBV28 with TRBJ1-2; TRBD1 might be the D (6 bases). The CDR3 loop spans 11 amino acids. With 6 bases removed from V and 4 bases from J, the gap between germline ends came to 6 bases. The germline V gene encodes CDR1 MDHEN and CDR2 SYDVKM.

V and J are TRBV11-2 and TRBJ1-3; D might be TRBD1 (6 bases). V lost 4 bases and J 0 bases, leaving 13 bases between the germline ends. CDR1 SGHAT and CDR2 FQNNGV come from the germline V gene. This CDR3 is built from 16 residues. The CDR3 sequence: CASSSGQRSSGNTIYF. The CDR3 region has the DNA TGTGCCAGCAGCTCAGGACAGAGAAGCTCTGGAAACACCATATATTTT.

The chain combines TRBV25-1 with TRBJ2-7; 9 nucleotides line up with TRBD1. The CDR3 totals 14 residues. Germline values: CDR1 MGHDK, CDR2 SYGVNS. V lost 6 bases to trimming and J lost 4 bases; unmatched junction nucleotides: 7. This CDR3 is CASRTGTGNYEQYF. CDR3 nucleotides: TGTGCCAGCAGGACGGGGACAGGGAATTACGAGCAGTACTTC.

There are a few counts of this clone. The rearrangement links TRBV5-1 to TRBJ2-7; 9 bases align to TRBD1. CDR3 length: 15 amino acids. Trimming removed 0 bases from V and 5 bases from J; junction bases left unmatched: 6. The germline V gene has CDR1 SGHRS and CDR2 YFSETQ. CDR3 region: CASSLEGQGSHEQYF. The CDR3 nucleotides read TGCGCCAGCAGCTTGGAGGGACAGGGTAGCCACGAGCAGTACTTC. Based on the CDR3 plus reference TRBV5-1 and TRBJ2-7, the full variable domain is KAGVTQTPRYLIKTRGQQVTLSCSPISGHRSVSWYQQTPGQGLQFLFEYFSETQRNKGNFPGRFSGRQFSNSRSEMNVSTLELGDSALYLCASSLEGQGSHEQYFGPGTRLTVT.

The chain's CDR3 is CASSDRTANTEAFF. In DNA, the CDR3 is TGCGCCAGCAGCGATCGGACAGCTAACACTGAAGCTTTCTTT. V usage is TRBV5-1 and J usage is TRBJ1-1; tentatively, D is TRBD1 (6 bases). Looked up from germline, CDR1 is SGHRS and CDR2 is YFSETQ. The CDR3 runs to 14 residues. The V end was cut by 4 bases, the J end by 2 bases, with 12 bases between.

This chain connects TRBV30 to TRBJ1-2, with 7 bases matching TRBD1. Germline values: CDR1 GTSNPN, CDR2 SVGIG (reference sequence). V was pared by 0 bases and J by 3 bases, with 7 bases of the junction left unmatched. This CDR3 has 15 residues. This CDR3 is CAWSVGAGGYYGYTF. CDR3 nucleotides: TGTGCCTGGAGTGTAGGGGCAGGGGGGTACTATGGCTACACCTTC.

This clone has more than one count but fewer than ten. This sequence joins TRBV25-1 and TRBJ2-7, with 8 bases fitting TRBD2. There are 14 residues in the CDR3. The ends lost 4 bases at V and 6 bases at J; junction bases unmatched: 8. CDR1 and CDR2 from the germline V gene are MGHDK and SYGVNS. CDR3: CASSVAAGEAEQYF. The CDR3 coding sequence is TGTGCCAGCAGTGTAGCAGCGGGAGAGGCCGAGCAGTACTTC.

The V and J genes are TRBV9 and TRBJ2-7, with 7 bases lining up with TRBD1. Germline V gene lookup returns CDR1 SGDLS and CDR2 YYNGEE. The V segment lost 3 bases and the J segment 2 bases; nucleotides outside the gene matches: 5. This CDR3 comprises 14 residues. CDR3 region: CASSARDRPYEQYF. The DNA of the CDR3 is TGTGCCAGCAGCGCCCGGGACAGACCCTACGAGCAGTACTTC.